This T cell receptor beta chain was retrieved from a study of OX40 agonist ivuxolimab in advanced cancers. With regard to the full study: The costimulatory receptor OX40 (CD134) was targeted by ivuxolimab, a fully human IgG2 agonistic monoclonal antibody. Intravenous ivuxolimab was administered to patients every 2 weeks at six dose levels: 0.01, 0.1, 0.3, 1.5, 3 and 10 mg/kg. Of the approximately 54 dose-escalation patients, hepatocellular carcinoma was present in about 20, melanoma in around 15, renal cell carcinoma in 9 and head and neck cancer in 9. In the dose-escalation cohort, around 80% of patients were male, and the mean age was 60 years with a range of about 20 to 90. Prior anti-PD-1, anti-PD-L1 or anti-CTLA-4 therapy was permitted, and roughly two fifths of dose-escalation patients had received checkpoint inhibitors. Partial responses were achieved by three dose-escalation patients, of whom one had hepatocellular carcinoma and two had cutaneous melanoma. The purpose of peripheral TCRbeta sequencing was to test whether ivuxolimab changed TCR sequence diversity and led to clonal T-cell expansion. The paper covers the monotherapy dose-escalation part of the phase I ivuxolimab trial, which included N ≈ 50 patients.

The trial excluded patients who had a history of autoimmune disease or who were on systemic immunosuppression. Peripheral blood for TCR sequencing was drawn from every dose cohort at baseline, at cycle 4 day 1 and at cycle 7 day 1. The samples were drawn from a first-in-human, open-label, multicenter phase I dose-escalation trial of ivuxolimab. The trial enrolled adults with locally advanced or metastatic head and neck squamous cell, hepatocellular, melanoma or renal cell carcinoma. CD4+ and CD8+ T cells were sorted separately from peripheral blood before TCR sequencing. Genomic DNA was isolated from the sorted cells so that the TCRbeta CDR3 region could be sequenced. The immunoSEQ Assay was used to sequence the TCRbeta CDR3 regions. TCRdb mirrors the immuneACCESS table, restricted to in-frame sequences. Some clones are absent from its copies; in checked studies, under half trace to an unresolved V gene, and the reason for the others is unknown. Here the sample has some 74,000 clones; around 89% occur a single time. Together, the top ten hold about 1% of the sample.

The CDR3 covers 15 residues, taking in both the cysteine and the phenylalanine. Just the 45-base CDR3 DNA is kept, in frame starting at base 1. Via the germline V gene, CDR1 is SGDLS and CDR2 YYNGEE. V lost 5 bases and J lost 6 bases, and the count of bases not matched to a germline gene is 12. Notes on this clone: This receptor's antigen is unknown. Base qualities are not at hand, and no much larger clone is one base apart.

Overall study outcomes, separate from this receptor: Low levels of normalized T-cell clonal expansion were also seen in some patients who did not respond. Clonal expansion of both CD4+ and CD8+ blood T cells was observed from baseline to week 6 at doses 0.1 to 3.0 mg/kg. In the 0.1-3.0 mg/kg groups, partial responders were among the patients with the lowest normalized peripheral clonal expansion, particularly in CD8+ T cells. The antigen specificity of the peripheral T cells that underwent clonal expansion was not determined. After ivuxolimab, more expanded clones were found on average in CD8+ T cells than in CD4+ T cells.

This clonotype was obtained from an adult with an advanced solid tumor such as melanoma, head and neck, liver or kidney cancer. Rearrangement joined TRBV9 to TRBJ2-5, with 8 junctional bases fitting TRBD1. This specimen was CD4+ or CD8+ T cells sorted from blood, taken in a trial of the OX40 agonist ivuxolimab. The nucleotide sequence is TGTGCCAGCAGTGGTACCGGGACAGGTCGGCAGACCCAGTACTTC. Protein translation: CASSGTGTGRQTQYF.